This T cell receptor beta chain came from a study of Graves' ophthalmopathy and Graves' hyperthyroidism. Beta-chain TCR CDR3 regions were amplified from RNA transcripts. The first round was an RT-PCR with HTBI primers, and the second round was a multiplex PCR. TCRdb re-called the multiplex PCR reads with MiXCR, one entry per CDR3 protein. This sample has over a million distinct CDR3 sequences; about two fifths occur once, and the top ten carry around 10%. The hyperthyroidism patients, aged 18 to 65, had been newly diagnosed, with under 2 months' duration. Clinical symptoms and serum thyroxine were used for diagnosis; TRAb, thyroid ultrasound and orbital computed tomography were also relied on. Study observations and caveats: Clonotypes were expanded in thyroid at above 0.001 frequency, and most also appeared in blood.

As concerns this clonotype: Antigen: not known.

Germline values: CDR1 SQVTM, CDR2 ANQGSEA. The CDR3 spans 12 residues. The V end lost 5 bases, the J end lost 8 bases, and 15 bases lay between the germline ends. The TCR comes from an adult man with Graves' hyperthyroidism. V and J are TRBV29-1 and TRBJ1-1; D unclear. The material sequenced was peripheral blood or thyroid tissue (not recorded which). CDR3 nucleotide sequence: TGCAGCGTTATCCAAGGGTCCAGGGAAGCTTTCTTT. This encodes CSVIQGSREAFF.